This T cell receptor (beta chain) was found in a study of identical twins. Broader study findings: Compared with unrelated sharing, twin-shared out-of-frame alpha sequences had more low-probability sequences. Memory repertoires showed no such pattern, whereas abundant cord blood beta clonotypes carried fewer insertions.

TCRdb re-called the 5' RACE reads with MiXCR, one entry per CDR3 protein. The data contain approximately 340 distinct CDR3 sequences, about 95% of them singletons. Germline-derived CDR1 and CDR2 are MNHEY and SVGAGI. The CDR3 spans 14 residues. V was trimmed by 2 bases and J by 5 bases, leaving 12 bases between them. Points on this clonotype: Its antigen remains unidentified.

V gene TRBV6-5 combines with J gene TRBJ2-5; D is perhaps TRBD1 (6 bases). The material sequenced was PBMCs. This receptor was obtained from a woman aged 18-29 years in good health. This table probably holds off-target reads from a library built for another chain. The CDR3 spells CASSYGQRRETQYF. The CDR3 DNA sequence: TGTGCCAGCAGTTACGGACAGCGGAGGGAGACCCAGTACTTC.